This record concerns one T cell receptor (beta chain) sequence. Its specificity is not known. The gene names given are mouse names. The CDR3 end lies 1 residue beyond the end of the read and is filled in from the germline J gene. These data come from a study of tissue T cells after allogeneic stem cell transplantation. Study findings and constraints: TCR repertoires tracked anatomic similarity, regardless of disease or transplant status.

Sequencing of TCRbeta CDR3 at survey depth gave sequences and template counts. Sequencing used immunoSEQ multiplex PCR; TCRdb keeps in-frame clones, though not all of them. The table lists about 22,000 clones, roughly 72% of them singletons. V was shortened by 2 bases and J by 0 bases, with 11 bases between the two germline ends. CDR1 NNHNN and CDR2 SYGAGS come from the germline V gene (reference sequence). The CDR3 has 15 amino acids. Material: spleen. The chain uses TRBV13-2 and TRBJ1-1; D may be TRBD1 (6 bases). This TCR derives from a female BALB/c mouse in good health. This strain has MHC haplotype H2-d. CDR3 DNA, as far as it was read: TGTGCCAGCGGTGACACCGGGACAACAAACACAGAAGTCTTC. Its translation: CASGDTGTTNTEVF. The CDR3 as a whole reads CASGDTGTTNTEVFF.